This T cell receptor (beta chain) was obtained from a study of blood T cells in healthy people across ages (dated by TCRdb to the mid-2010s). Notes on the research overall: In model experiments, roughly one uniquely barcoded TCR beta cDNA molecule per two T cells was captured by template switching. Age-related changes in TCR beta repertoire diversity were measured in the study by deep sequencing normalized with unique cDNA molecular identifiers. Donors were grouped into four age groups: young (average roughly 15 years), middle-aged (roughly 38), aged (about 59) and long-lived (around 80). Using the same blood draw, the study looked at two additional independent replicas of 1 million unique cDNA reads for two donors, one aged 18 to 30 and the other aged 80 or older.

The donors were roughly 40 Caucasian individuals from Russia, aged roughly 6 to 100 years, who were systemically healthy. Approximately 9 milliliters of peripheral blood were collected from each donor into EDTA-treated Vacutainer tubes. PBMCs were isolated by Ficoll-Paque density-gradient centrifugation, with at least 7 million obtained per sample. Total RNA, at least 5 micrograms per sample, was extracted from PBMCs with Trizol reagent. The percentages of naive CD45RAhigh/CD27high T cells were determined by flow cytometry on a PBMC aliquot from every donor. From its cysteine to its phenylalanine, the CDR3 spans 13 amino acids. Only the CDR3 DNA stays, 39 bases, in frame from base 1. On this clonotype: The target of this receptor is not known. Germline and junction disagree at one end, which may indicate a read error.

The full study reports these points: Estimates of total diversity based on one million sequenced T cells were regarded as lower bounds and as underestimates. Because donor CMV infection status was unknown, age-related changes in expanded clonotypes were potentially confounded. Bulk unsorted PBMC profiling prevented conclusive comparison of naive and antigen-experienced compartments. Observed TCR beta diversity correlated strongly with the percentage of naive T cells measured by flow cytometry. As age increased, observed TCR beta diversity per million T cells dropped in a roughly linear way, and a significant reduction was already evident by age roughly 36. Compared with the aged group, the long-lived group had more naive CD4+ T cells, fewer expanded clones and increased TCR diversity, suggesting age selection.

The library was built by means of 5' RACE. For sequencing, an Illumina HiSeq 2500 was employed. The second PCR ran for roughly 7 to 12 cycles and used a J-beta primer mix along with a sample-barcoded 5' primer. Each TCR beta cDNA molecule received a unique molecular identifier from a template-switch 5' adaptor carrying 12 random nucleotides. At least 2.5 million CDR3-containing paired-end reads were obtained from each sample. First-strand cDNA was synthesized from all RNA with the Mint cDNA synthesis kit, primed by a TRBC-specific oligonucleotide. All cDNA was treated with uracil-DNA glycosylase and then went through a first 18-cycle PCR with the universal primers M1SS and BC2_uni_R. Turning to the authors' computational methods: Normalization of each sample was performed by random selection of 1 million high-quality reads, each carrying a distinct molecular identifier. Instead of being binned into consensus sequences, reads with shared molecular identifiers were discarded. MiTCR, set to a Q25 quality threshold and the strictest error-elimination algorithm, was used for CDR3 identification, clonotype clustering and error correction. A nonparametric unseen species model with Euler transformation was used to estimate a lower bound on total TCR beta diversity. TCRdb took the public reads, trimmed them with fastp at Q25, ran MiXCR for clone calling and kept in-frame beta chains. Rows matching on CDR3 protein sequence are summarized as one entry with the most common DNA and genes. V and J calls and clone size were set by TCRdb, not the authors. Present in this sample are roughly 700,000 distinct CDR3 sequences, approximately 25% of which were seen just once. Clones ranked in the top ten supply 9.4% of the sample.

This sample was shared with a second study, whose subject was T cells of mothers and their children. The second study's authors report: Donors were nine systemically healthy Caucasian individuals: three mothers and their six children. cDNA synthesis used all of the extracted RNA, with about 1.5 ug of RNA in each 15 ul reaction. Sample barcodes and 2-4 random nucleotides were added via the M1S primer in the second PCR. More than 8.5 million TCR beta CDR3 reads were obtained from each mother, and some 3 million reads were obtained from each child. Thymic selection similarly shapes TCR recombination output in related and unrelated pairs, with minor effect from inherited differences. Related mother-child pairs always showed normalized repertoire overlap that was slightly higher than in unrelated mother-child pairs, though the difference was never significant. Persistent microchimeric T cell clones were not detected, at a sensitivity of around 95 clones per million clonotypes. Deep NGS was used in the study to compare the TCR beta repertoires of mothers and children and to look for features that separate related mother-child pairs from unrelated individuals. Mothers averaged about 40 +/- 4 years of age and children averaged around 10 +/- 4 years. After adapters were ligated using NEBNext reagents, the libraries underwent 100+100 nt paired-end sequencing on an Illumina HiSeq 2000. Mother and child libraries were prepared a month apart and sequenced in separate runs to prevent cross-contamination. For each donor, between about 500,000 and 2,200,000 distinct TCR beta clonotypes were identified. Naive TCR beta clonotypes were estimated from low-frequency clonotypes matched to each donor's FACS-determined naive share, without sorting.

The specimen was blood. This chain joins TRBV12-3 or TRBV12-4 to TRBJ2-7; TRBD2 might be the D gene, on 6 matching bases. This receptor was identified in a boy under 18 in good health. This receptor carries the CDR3 CTSTSGVSYEQYF. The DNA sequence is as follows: TGTACCAGCACTTCGGGGGTCTCCTACGAGCAGTACTTC.